In its sample, the clone carrying this T cell receptor (beta chain) was seen many times. Antigen: not known. This record comes from a study of T cells after posttransplantation cyclophosphamide. TCRdb keeps only in-frame clones here, not all; method: immunoSEQ multiplex PCR. This repertoire holds some 17,000 clones, and none appear only once. Treatment was busulfan-fludarabine conditioning, a marrow graft, and cyclophosphamide on days +3 and +4. Findings of the study overall: Donor CD8+ memory clones often dominated recipient blood repertoires at later times.

This sequence was found in a female patient aged 30 to 40 who received an allogeneic stem cell transplant from a related donor, was CMV-positive, and had no GVHD. Some of these T cells may belong to the graft donor. The sequencing here drew on PBMCs, taken after allogeneic stem cell transplant with posttransplant cyclophosphamide.

The CDR3 here is CASSKVSGMNTGELFF. DNA for the CDR3: TGTGCCAGCAGCAAAGTCAGCGGGATGAACACCGGGGAGCTGTTTTTT. The rearrangement uses TRBV21-1 and TRBJ2-2; the table's D call TRBD2 went unverified against the DNA. TRBV21-1 is flagged as a pseudogene. CDR3 length: 16 amino acids.